These T cell receptor beta chains were read from a single sample in a study of Graves' ophthalmopathy and Graves' hyperthyroidism. MiXCR, applied by TCRdb to the multiplex PCR reads, yields one record per CDR3 protein. The sample shows almost 750,000 distinct CDR3 sequences, around 40% of them seen only once. Sequencing was done on a sample of peripheral blood. The receptor source for this set is an adult man with Graves' ophthalmopathy. Both conserved end residues are part of each CDR3. D genes are given only for firm matches. Clone size is stated in some rows and not others, as once, few, many or a class when expanded.

j_call,d_call,clone_size,v_call,cdr3_aa,cdr3_nt
TRBJ2-5,TRBD1,few,TRBV20-1,CSANRKGATETQYF,TGCAGTGCTAACCGGAAGGGGGCTACAGAGACCCAGTACTTC
TRBJ2-7,TRBD1,few,TRBV5-4,CASSYGTGHYEQYF,TGTGCCAGCAGTTACGGGACAGGCCACTACGAGCAGTACTTC
TRBJ1-4,-,-,TRBV7-9,CASRLQESNEKLFF,TGTGCCAGCAGATTACAGGAGTCTAATGAAAAACTGTTTTTT
TRBJ1-1,TRBD1,few,TRBV12-3/TRBV12-4,CASRQTGGASTEAFF,TGTGCCAGCAGGCAAACAGGGGGCGCGAGCACTGAAGCTTTCTTT
TRBJ2-7,TRBD1,few,TRBV7-9,CASSCPGQGAISEQYF,TGTGCCAGCAGCTGTCCGGGACAGGGGGCGATTAGCGAGCAGTACTTC
TRBJ1-6,-,many,TRBV10-1,CASSESGNSPLHF,TGCGCCAGCAGTGAGTCAGGGAATTCACCCCTCCACTTT
TRBJ2-6,TRBD1,few,TRBV5-6,CASRRDREKASGANVLTF,TGTGCCAGCAGACGTGACAGGGAGAAGGCCTCTGGGGCCAACGTCCTGACTTTC
TRBJ2-7,-,-,TRBV5-1,CASSPQPGEYYEQYF,TGCGCCAGCAGCCCGCAACCAGGGGAGTACTACGAGCAGTACTTC
TRBJ1-3,-,-,TRBV12-3/TRBV12-4,CASSFPLENTIYF,TGTGCCAGCAGTTTCCCCCTAGAAAACACCATATATTTT
TRBJ1-5,-,-,TRBV25-1,CASSGGLGDQPQHF,TGTGCCAGCAGTGGGGGCCTCGGGGATCAGCCCCAGCATTTT
TRBJ1-4,-,-,TRBV7-9,CASSYGFTLDEKLFF,TGTGCCAGCAGCTACGGGTTTACCCTAGACGAAAAACTGTTTTTT
TRBJ1-2,TRBD1,-,TRBV19,CASSRDSHYGYTF,TGTGCCAGTAGTCGGGACAGCCACTATGGCTACACCTTC
TRBJ2-2,-,many,TRBV29-1,CSVEDLPTGELFF,TGCAGCGTTGAAGATCTGCCCACCGGGGAGCTGTTTTTT
TRBJ2-5,TRBD2,-,TRBV20-1,CSAGTSGAVETQYF,TGCAGTGCCGGGACTAGCGGGGCGGTCGAGACCCAGTACTTC
TRBJ2-5,TRBD1,-,TRBV7-2,CASSHWGQGSQTQYF,TGTGCCAGCAGCCACTGGGGACAGGGTAGTCAGACCCAGTACTTC
TRBJ2-6,-,-,TRBV7-7,CASSQDGPALSSGADVLTF,TGTGCCAGCAGCCAAGATGGCCCGGCGTTGAGCTCTGGGGCCGACGTCCTGACTTTC
TRBJ2-7,-,many,TRBV2,CASSVHTYEQYF,TGTGCCAGCAGTGTCCACACCTACGAGCAGTACTTC
TRBJ2-3,TRBD1,few,TRBV9,CASSRQGAIDTQYF,TGTGCCAGTAGCAGACAGGGGGCTATAGATACGCAGTATTTT
TRBJ2-7,-,many,TRBV2,CASSDPGQTSYEQYF,TGTGCCAGCAGTGATCCCGGACAGACATCCTACGAGCAGTACTTC
TRBJ2-7,TRBD1,few,TRBV10-3,CAISEGGQGKTQYEQYF,TGTGCCATCAGTGAGGGAGGACAGGGAAAAACCCAATACGAGCAGTACTTC
TRBJ1-2,-,-,TRBV29-1,CRPTGFKDYGYTF,TGCAGACCTACCGGGTTCAAGGACTATGGCTACACCTTC
TRBJ1-5,-,many,TRBV12-3/TRBV12-4,CASSLGSGTNQPQHF,TGTGCCAGCAGTTTAGGGTCAGGGACGAATCAGCCCCAGCATTTT
TRBJ2-5,TRBD1,many,TRBV7-9,CASSPLAGGGETQYF,TGTGCCAGCAGCCCCTTAGCAGGGGGCGGAGAGACCCAGTACTTC
TRBJ1-2,-,few,TRBV20-1,CSALIGEYYGYTF,TGCAGTGCTCTTATAGGGGAGTACTATGGCTACACCTTC
TRBJ1-2,-,many,TRBV2,CASSVDSYGYTF,TGTGCCAGCAGTGTGGACAGCTATGGCTACACCTTC
TRBJ2-7,-,-,TRBV29-1,CSVDGASYEQYF,TGCAGCGTAGACGGAGCTTCCTACGAGCAGTACTTC
TRBJ2-5,TRBD1,-,TRBV5-6,CASSPNPGQDFHYETQYF,TGTGCCAGCAGCCCTAATCCCGGACAGGATTTTCACTACGAGACCCAGTACTTC
TRBJ2-5,TRBD1,many,TRBV10-3,CATMLAQGAFETQYF,TGTGCCACCATGTTGGCGCAGGGGGCTTTTGAGACCCAGTACTTC
TRBJ1-2,TRBD1,many,TRBV15,CATSSSTGNYGYTF,TGTGCCACCAGCTCGTCGACAGGGAACTATGGCTACACCTTC
TRBJ2-7,-,few,TRBV20-1,CSAIPGSYEQYF,TGCAGTGCTATACCAGGGTCCTACGAGCAGTACTTC
TRBJ2-7,TRBD2,-,TRBV12-3/TRBV12-4,CASSPRTSEDEQYF,TGTGCCAGCAGTCCGCGGACTAGCGAGGACGAGCAGTACTTC
TRBJ1-1,-,-,TRBV10-3,CAISSGEAFF,TGTGCCATCAGTAGCGGGGAAGCTTTCTTT
TRBJ2-5,-,-,TRBV20-1,CSALLETQYF,TGCAGTGCTTTACTAGAGACCCAGTACTTC
TRBJ2-7,TRBD1,-,TRBV7-2,CASSSGQGSFEQYF,TGTGCCAGCAGCTCGGGACAGGGTTCGTTCGAGCAGTACTTC
TRBJ2-2,-,-,TRBV7-9,CASSLEFVGKRLTGELFF,TGTGCCAGCAGCTTAGAGTTTGTCGGAAAGCGATTAACCGGGGAGCTGTTTTTT
TRBJ2-7,-,many,TRBV7-9,CASSLGGLPYEQYF,TGTGCCAGCAGCTTGGGGGGACTTCCCTACGAGCAGTACTTC
TRBJ1-5,-,few,TRBV7-9,CASSQSGDNSNQPQHF,TGTGCCAGCAGCCAGTCAGGGGACAATAGCAATCAGCCCCAGCATTTT
TRBJ1-5,TRBD1,-,TRBV9,CASSPGDRGMGQPQHF,TGTGCCAGCAGCCCAGGGGACAGGGGAATGGGTCAGCCCCAGCATTTT
TRBJ1-2,TRBD1,many,TRBV29-1,CSVAGQAYGYTF,TGCAGCGTCGCGGGACAGGCCTATGGCTACACCTTC
TRBJ1-3,-,-,TRBV10-3,CAISESAGSGYTIYF,TGTGCCATCAGTGAGTCGGCGGGGAGTGGCTACACCATATATTTT